What follows is one TCR beta chain and its context. Its target is unknown. Libraries were prepared by immunoSEQ multiplex PCR; TCRdb keeps only in-frame clonotypes and omits some of them. The sample contains about 140,000 clones, over 85% of which appear only once. The sample originates from a study of T cell responses to AZD1222 COVID-19 vaccine. Study-level information: Pooling of second doses given at about 4 or about 12 weeks was done. Notes on the study in general: Baseline seropositives among AZD1222 recipients totaled only five to seven.

The sample was peripheral blood, taken on day 0 of AZD1222 vaccination. This receptor was obtained from an adult in good health.

CDR3 in amino acids: CATGPGPWSPGELFF. CDR3 DNA sequence: TGTGCCACCGGTCCCGGTCCCTGGAGCCCCGGGGAGCTGTTTTTT. This chain uses TRBV6-6 with TRBJ2-2; D gene unclear. Per the germline V gene, CDR1 is MNHNY and CDR2 is SVGAGI (reference sequence). The V gene lost 10 bases and the J gene lost 6 bases, with 21 bases spanning the gap. This CDR3 has 15 amino acids.